The clone carrying this TCR beta chain was seen repeatedly, ten times or more. Its specificity is not known. A single record per CDR3 protein comes from TCRdb applying MiXCR to the reads. In the table there are 700,000 to 900,000 distinct CDR3 sequences, roughly 29% of which are singletons. Trimming removed 3 bases from V and 7 bases from J; junction bases left unmatched: 7. This CDR3 contains 14 residues. Germline-derived CDR1 and CDR2 are MNHNS and SASEGT. These data are taken from a study of T cell repertoires in cytomegalovirus infection. Overall study findings and caveats: Public TCR beta family frequency separated CMV-and-HLA carriers, including in an independent cohort.

This specimen consisted of cultured CD8+ T cells from PBMCs, obtained from culture after CMV antigen stimulation. This rearrangement joins TRBV6-1 to TRBJ2-5, with 8 positions matching TRBD2. The sequence was obtained from a human donor in good health (CMV status not recorded). Some clones in this sample may be carry-over from other donors' samples. The DNA of the CDR3 is TGTGCCAGCAGTGATCAGCGGGGGCGCCCGACCCAGTACTTC. Translated: CASSDQRGRPTQYF.